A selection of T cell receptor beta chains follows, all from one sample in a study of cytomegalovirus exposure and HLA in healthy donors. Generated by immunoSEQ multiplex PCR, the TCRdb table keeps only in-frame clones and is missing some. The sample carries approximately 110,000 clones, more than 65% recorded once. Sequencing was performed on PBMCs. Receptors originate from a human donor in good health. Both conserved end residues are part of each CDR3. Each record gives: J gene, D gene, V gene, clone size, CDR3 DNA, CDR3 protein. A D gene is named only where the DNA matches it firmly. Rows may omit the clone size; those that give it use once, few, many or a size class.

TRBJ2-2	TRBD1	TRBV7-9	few	TGTGCCAGCAGCCATACAGGGGTGAAGGGCACCGGGGAGCTGTTTTTT	CASSHTGVKGTGELFF
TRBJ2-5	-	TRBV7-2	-	TGTGCCAGCAGCTTAGGAGGGGGAATTCAAGAGACCCAGTACTTC	CASSLGGGIQETQYF
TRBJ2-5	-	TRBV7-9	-	TGTGCCAGCAGCCCTTGGTGGACGGGAGTATCGGAGACCCAGTACTTC	CASSPWWTGVSETQYF
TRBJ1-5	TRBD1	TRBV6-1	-	TGTGCCAGCAGCACCGGACAGGGGAATCAGCCCCAGCATTTT	CASSTGQGNQPQHF
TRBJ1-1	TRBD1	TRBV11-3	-	TGTGCCAGCAGCTCCCGACAGGGGTCGGAAGCTTTCTTT	CASSSRQGSEAFF
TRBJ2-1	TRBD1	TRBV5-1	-	TGCGCCAGCAGCTTGGCCGCCAGGGGGAATGAGCAGTTCTTC	CASSLAARGNEQFF
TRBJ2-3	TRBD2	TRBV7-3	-	TGTGCCAGCAGCCCGGGACTAGCGGGAGGTTATGATACGCAGTATTTT	CASSPGLAGGYDTQYF
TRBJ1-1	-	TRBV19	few	TGTGCCAGTAGTACGATGGGGGGGCCTGGAATTTCTGAAGCTTTCTTT	CASSTMGGPGISEAFF
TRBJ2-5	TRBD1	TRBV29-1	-	TGCAGCGTTGCCGAGACGAACAGGGGAGAGACCCAGTACTTC	CSVAETNRGETQYF
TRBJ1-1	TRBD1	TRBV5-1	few	TGCGCCACCAGTATTCAGGGGGGCATGAACACTGAAGCTTTCTTT	CATSIQGGMNTEAFF
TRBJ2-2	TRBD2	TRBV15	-	TGTGCCACCAGCAGAGATAAAGCGGGAGGGATGGGCGGGGAGCTGTTTTTT	CATSRDKAGGMGGELFF